The 26 T cell receptor beta chains listed next were all sequenced from one sample in a study of T cells in Graves' hyperthyroidism and ophthalmopathy. RNA transcripts gave rise to amplified TCR beta CDR3 regions. The primer set for the first-round RT-PCR of the TCR CDR3 was HTBI. One entry per CDR3 protein results from TCRdb running MiXCR on the multiplex PCR reads. The sample shows roughly 800,000 distinct CDR3 sequences, 38% of them seen only once. Sequencing input: blood. These TCRs come from a man younger than 30 with Graves' hyperthyroidism.

The CDR3 DNA reads TGTGCCAGCAGCACGGGGACTAGCGGGGGGGCCCCAGAGACCCAGTACTTC. The encoded protein is CASSTGTSGGAPETQYF. V usage is TRBV11-2 and J usage is TRBJ2-5; 16 bases align to TRBD2. Unmatched junction bases numbered 7, after V lost 5 bases and J lost 4 bases. The CDR3 runs 17 residues. Germline lookup yields CDR1 SGHAT and CDR2 FQNNGV. The full variable domain, rest sourced from reference TRBV11-2 and TRBJ2-5, is EAGVAQSPRYKIIEKRQSVAFWCNPISGHATLYWYQQILGQGPKLLIQFQNNGVVDDSQLPKDRFSAERLKGVDSTLKIQPAKLEDSAVYLCASSTGTSGGAPETQYFGPGTRLLVL.

The chain joins TRBV5-1 to TRBJ1-1; 7 bases are a match to TRBD1. Germline lookup yields CDR1 SGHRS and CDR2 YFSETQ. The V segment lost 0 bases and the J segment 1 base; nucleotides outside the gene matches: 3. This CDR3 spans 15 amino acids. CDR3 in amino acids: CASSLGDSSNTEAFF. DNA of the CDR3: TGCGCCAGCAGCTTGGGGGACAGTTCGAACACTGAAGCTTTCTTT.

The chain recombines TRBV12-3 or TRBV12-4 with TRBJ1-2; possible D gene TRBD1, 5 bases. The V end lost 4 bases, the J end lost 7 bases, and 10 bases lay between the germline ends. This CDR3 is 12 amino acids long. The CDR3 loop reads CASSSGPGGYTF. CDR3 DNA: TGTGCCAGCAGTTCGGGGCCGGGTGGCTACACCTTC.

Written as DNA, the CDR3 is TGCAGCCTGGGACAGCCTCGAGGGGAGCAGTACTTC. It is translated as CSLGQPRGEQYF. The rearrangement uses TRBV29-1 and TRBJ2-7; 7 bases map to TRBD1. Germline CDR1 and CDR2: SQVTM and ANQGSEA. Trimming cost V 8 bases and J 7 bases; bases outside gene matches: 11. CDR3 length: 12 amino acids.

This clonotype was detected ten times or more. The rearrangement links TRBV11-3 to TRBJ1-1; D ambiguous. The CDR3 has 12 amino acids. Trimming shortened V by 8 bases and J by 5 bases, and 12 bases separated the two germline ends. Germline CDR1 is SGHNT and CDR2 is YENEEA. The DNA of the CDR3 is TGTGCCAGCCAGAGGAGGGAAACTGAAGCTTTCTTT. Residues: CASQRRETEAFF.

The chain couples TRBV20-1 to TRBJ2-7; 7 bases map to TRBD2. CDR1 DFQATT and CDR2 SNEGSKA come from the germline V gene (reference sequence). Germline trimming cut 0 bases from V and 6 bases from J; bases unmatched to any gene: 11. This CDR3 has 15 amino acids. For the CDR3, the DNA is TGCAGTGCTAGAGAAGAGGGCCGGGAGGTGTCCGAGCAGTACTTC. It encodes CSAREEGREVSEQYF.

This chain connects TRBV19 to TRBJ1-5; D is unresolved. Germline CDR1 LNHDA, CDR2 SQIVND (reference sequence). The CDR3 length is 13 residues. Trimming took off 11 bases at V and 2 bases at J, with 13 bases between the two ends. CDR3 region: CALEISGNQPQHF. The CDR3 DNA reads TGTGCCTTGGAAATCAGTGGCAATCAGCCCCAGCATTTT.

The chain carries TRBV7-9 and TRBJ1-1; 8 nucleotides match TRBD1. This CDR3 region has 15 residues. V shed 8 bases and J 4 bases; nucleotides not matched to a gene: 12. Germline CDR1 SEHNR, CDR2 FQNEAQ (reference sequence). CDR3 in amino acids: CASSLQGVKGTEAFF. Here the CDR3 DNA reads TGTGCCAGCTCTTTACAGGGGGTGAAGGGCACTGAAGCTTTCTTT. The entire variable domain, with the rest obtained from reference TRBV7-9 and TRBJ1-1, is as follows: DTGVSQNPRHKITKRGQNVTFRCDPISEHNRLYWYRQTLGQGPEFLTYFQNEAQLEKSRLLSDRFSAERPKGSFSTLEIQRTEQGDSAMYLCASSLQGVKGTEAFFGQGTRLTVV.

This clonotype showed up many times. The chain employs TRBV20-1 and TRBJ2-7; 7 positions agree with TRBD1. CDR1 and CDR2 from the germline V gene are DFQATT and SNEGSKA (reference sequence). This CDR3 spans 13 amino acids. The trim removed 1 base at V and 8 bases at J, leaving 8 bases unmatched. CDR3 in DNA: TGCAGTGCTAGAGTCCTGACAGGGTACCAGCAGTACTTC. Translated: CSARVLTGYQQYF.

The chain links TRBV20-1 to TRBJ1-2, with 12 bases aligning to TRBD1. V lost 2 bases, J lost 8 bases, and 6 bases stayed unmatched. In germline, CDR1 is DFQATT, CDR2 SNEGSKA (reference sequence). CDR3 length: 14 amino acids. The CDR3 sequence is CSARSGQGARGYTF. In nucleotides, the CDR3 is TGCAGTGCTAGATCGGGACAGGGGGCGCGAGGCTACACCTTC.

The rearrangement joins TRBV10-3 to TRBJ2-2, with unresolved D. V was pared by 10 bases and J by 5 bases, with 11 bases between. Per germline, CDR1 ENHRY and CDR2 SYGVKD. The CDR3 is 12 residues long. CDR3 sequence reads: CASTSTTGELFF. The CDR3 coding sequence is TGTGCCAGCACTTCGACGACCGGGGAGCTGTTTTTT.

The CDR3, as DNA: TGTGCCAGTAGTATTAAACAGTTTATGGGCGAGCAGTACTTC. Its translation: CASSIKQFMGEQYF. The chain has TRBV19 and TRBJ2-7; D is ambiguous. This CDR3 comprises 14 residues. Germline CDR1 is LNHDA and CDR2 is SQIVND (reference sequence). Trimming took 3 bases from V and 6 from J, leaving 15 bases between them.

This chain links TRBV20-1 with TRBJ1-5, with D perhaps matching TRBD1 (5 bases). The germline CDR1 and CDR2 sequences are DFQATT and SNEGSKA (reference sequence). CDR3 length: 13 amino acids. Trimming stripped 0 bases from V and 11 bases from J, with 14 bases between. CDR3 coding DNA: TGCAGTGCTAGAGATGGGGGTCAACGGACCCAGCATTTT. Its protein is CSARDGGQRTQHF.

The chain combines TRBV27 with TRBJ1-4; D is unclear. The CDR3 has 12 residues. The germline CDR1 and CDR2 sequences are MNHEY and SMNVEV (reference sequence). The V gene lost 3 bases and the J gene lost 7 bases, with 6 bases spanning the gap. CDR3 sequence (DNA): TGTGCCAGCAGTTTTCGCCGTGAAAAACTGTTTTTT. This codes for CASSFRREKLFF.

At least ten counts were recorded for this clonotype. This rearrangement joins TRBV2 to TRBJ1-6, with 9 bases that match TRBD1. Germline V lookup: CDR1 SNHLY, CDR2 FYNNEI. Trimming took 8 bases from V and 7 from J; bases not matched to a gene: 0. The CDR3 runs to 12 residues. The CDR3 loop reads CASGTGNSPLHF. Written as DNA, the CDR3 is TGTGCCAGCGGGACAGGGAATTCACCCCTCCACTTT. The full variable domain, rest sourced from reference TRBV2 and TRBJ1-6, is EPEVTQTPSHQVTQMGQEVILRCVPISNHLYFYWYRQILGQKVEFLVSFYNNEISEKSEIFDDQFSVERPDGSNFTLKIRSTKLEDSAMYFCASGTGNSPLHFGNGTRLTVT.

Points on this clonotype: The conserved phenylalanine or tryptophan is not found at the CDR3 terminus, so this likely reflects a read error. The DNA is left out, because the CDR3 cannot be placed on it with certainty; the CDR3 is given as TCRdb lists it. The V call is TRBV29-1, the J call TRBJ1-1; the table assigns TRBD1, which was not confirmed against the DNA. Germline V lookup: CDR1 SQVTM, CDR2 ANQGSEA. The CDR3 contains 9 residues when both ends are counted. CDR3 sequence: CSVDQGQSY.

This clonotype was seen a handful of times. The chain carries TRBV20-1 and TRBJ1-2; the match to TRBD1 covers 9 bases. The length of the CDR3 is 14 residues. Germline V gives CDR1 DFQATT, CDR2 SNEGSKA (reference sequence). Trimming removed 1 base from V and 3 bases from J; junction bases left unmatched: 3. CDR3: CSARATGGDYGYTF. The CDR3 DNA follows: TGCAGTGCTAGAGCCACAGGGGGCGACTATGGCTACACCTTC.

CDR3 in DNA: TGTGCCAGTAGTATAGGAGGGACGAACAACGAGCAGTACTTC. This translates into CASSIGGTNNEQYF. This chain links TRBV19 with TRBJ2-7; D could derive from TRBD1 or TRBD2 (5 bases each). V lost 1 base, J lost 5 bases, and 12 bases lay in between. Germline V gives CDR1 LNHDA, CDR2 SQIVND (reference sequence). The CDR3 has 14 residues.

This clonotype was found a few times. The chain uses TRBV2 and TRBJ1-1, with 7 bases matching TRBD1. Germline trimming cut 4 bases from V and 0 bases from J; bases unmatched to any gene: 11. Germline V gene data show CDR1 as SNHLY and CDR2 as FYNNEI. The CDR3 has 17 residues. The CDR3 DNA reads as TGTGCCAGCAGTGGCCGGACAGGTAGTAGCATGAACACTGAAGCTTTCTTT. Protein sequence: CASSGRTGSSMNTEAFF.

This clonotype was found many times. This chain joins TRBV7-8 and TRBJ2-7, with 9 positions matching TRBD2. Germline assignment: CDR1 SGHVS and CDR2 FQNEAQ. The CDR3 length is 14 residues. The J segment lost 2 bases and the V segment lost 3 bases, leaving 2 bases of the junction unmatched. The CDR3 nucleotides read TGTGCCAGCAGCTTCTTAGCGGGGGCCTACGAGCAGTACTTC. Translation: CASSFLAGAYEQYF.

This chain uses TRBV20-1 with TRBJ2-6, with no clear D. The CDR3 length is 10 residues. Trimming took 6 bases from V and 11 from J, leaving 8 bases between them. CDR1 and CDR2 from the germline V gene are DFQATT and SNEGSKA (reference sequence). CDR3 nucleotide sequence: TGCAGTGCACGGGTCGACGTCCTGACTTTC. It specifies CSARVDVLTF.

This clonotype has ten or more counts. The chain employs TRBV9 and TRBJ1-1; D not certain. The CDR3 totals 13 residues. Trimming took off 0 bases at V and 4 bases at J, with 7 bases between the two ends. CDR1 and CDR2 from the germline V gene are SGDLS and YYNGEE. The CDR3 region is CASSVDFATEAFF. The CDR3 nucleotides are TGTGCCAGCAGCGTAGACTTTGCCACTGAAGCTTTCTTT.

V gene TRBV2 combines with J gene TRBJ1-5; D remains unclear. V was trimmed by 2 bases and J by 0 bases, leaving 8 bases between them. The CDR3 contains 15 residues. Germline V lookup: CDR1 SNHLY, CDR2 FYNNEI. The CDR3: CASSESAVSNQPQHF. The CDR3 DNA sequence: TGTGCCAGCAGTGAATCGGCTGTTAGCAATCAGCCCCAGCATTTT. The variable domain in full, completed from reference TRBV2 and TRBJ1-5, reads EPEVTQTPSHQVTQMGQEVILRCVPISNHLYFYWYRQILGQKVEFLVSFYNNEISEKSEIFDDQFSVERPDGSNFTLKIRSTKLEDSAMYFCASSESAVSNQPQHFGDGTRLSIL.

The sample holds one count of this clonotype. The V gene is TRBV2, the J gene TRBJ1-5; D call uncertain. In germline, CDR1 is SNHLY, CDR2 FYNNEI. This CDR3 spans 15 amino acids. V was clipped by 5 bases and J by 1 base, with 12 bases between them. The CDR3 nucleotides read TGTGCCAGCAGTTCAACTACACGGAGCAATCAGCCCCAGCATTTT. The encoded protein is CASSSTTRSNQPQHF.

The chain is built from TRBV7-2 and TRBJ1-2; perhaps TRBD1 as D (5 bases). Germline CDR1 is SGHTA and CDR2 is FQGNSA. The CDR3 covers 14 residues. V was pared by 1 base and J by 6 bases, with 12 bases between. CDR3: CASSLERGTHGYTF. DNA of the CDR3: TGTGCCAGCAGCTTAGAACGGGGGACCCATGGCTACACCTTC.

This clonotype came up a few times. V usage is TRBV7-8 and J usage is TRBJ2-7; 10 nucleotides agree with TRBD2. Germline-derived CDR1 and CDR2 are SGHVS and FQNEAQ. The trim removed 5 bases at V and 3 bases at J, leaving 13 bases unmatched. The CDR3 has 17 residues. In DNA, the CDR3 is TGTGCCAGCAGCCCCACCTGGGCTAGCGGGGGAAACTACGAGCAGTACTTC. Its protein product is CASSPTWASGGNYEQYF. Full variable domain (outside the CDR3, taken from reference TRBV7-8 and TRBJ2-7): GAGVSQSPRYKVAKRGQDVALRCDPISGHVSLFWYQQALGQGPEFLTYFQNEAQLDKSGLPSDRFFAERPEGSVSTLKIQRTQQEDSAVYLCASSPTWASGGNYEQYFGPGTRLTVT.